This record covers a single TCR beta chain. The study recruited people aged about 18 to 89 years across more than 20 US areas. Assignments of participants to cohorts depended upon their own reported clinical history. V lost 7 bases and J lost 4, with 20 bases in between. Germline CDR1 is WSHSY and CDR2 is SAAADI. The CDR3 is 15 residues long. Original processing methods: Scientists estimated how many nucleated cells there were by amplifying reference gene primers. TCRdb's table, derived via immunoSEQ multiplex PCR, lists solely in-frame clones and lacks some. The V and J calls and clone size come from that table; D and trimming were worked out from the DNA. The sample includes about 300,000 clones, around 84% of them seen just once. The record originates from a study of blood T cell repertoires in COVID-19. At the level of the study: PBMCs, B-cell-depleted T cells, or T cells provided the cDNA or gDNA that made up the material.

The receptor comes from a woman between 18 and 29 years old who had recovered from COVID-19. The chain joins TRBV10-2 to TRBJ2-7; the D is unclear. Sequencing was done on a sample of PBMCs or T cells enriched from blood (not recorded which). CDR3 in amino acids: CASIYARDNKYEQYF. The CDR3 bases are TGCGCCAGCATATATGCCCGAGACAACAAGTACGAGCAGTACTTC.